The present TCR beta chain was sequenced within a study of T cell responses to AZD1222 COVID-19 vaccine. Sequencing used immunoSEQ multiplex PCR; TCRdb keeps in-frame clones, though not all of them. The repertoire consists of roughly 120,000 clones, with approximately 94% occurring once and the leading ten covering about 3%. The germline V gene encodes CDR1 LGHDT and CDR2 YNNKEL (reference sequence). CDR3 length equals 15 residues. V dropped 4 bases and J dropped 5 bases, with 12 bases sitting between them. This sequence originates from an adult who received the AZD1222 COVID-19 vaccine. Sequences were derived from peripheral blood, sampled 28 days after the second AZD1222 dose. The chain is built from TRBV3-1 (or the pseudogene TRBV3-2) and TRBJ1-6; unclear D gene. The CDR3 sequence is CASSLKTGNNSPLHF. DNA of the CDR3: TGTGCCAGCAGCCTAAAAACCGGAAATAATTCACCCCTCCACTTT.